Listed below are T cell receptor beta chains from one sample, sequenced in a study of T cells after yellow fever vaccination. Each CDR3 protein gets one entry after TCRdb re-called the 5' RACE reads with MiXCR. This table has approximately 580,000 distinct CDR3 sequences, around 16% appearing once. The material sequenced was PBMCs, taken more than 4 days after the first yellow fever vaccination. The receptors shown here come from a man aged 18 to 29 who received the YFV17D yellow fever vaccine. CDR3s include the opening cysteine and the closing phenylalanine or tryptophan. D genes are given only for firm matches. Rows may omit the clone size; those that give it use once, few, many or a size class.

abundance	v_gene	d_gene	j_gene	CDR3nt	CDR3aa
.	TRBV20-1	TRBD2	TRBJ2-1	TGCAGTGCTAGTAGGCCTAGCGGGGGGCACTACAATGAGCAGTTCTTC	CSASRPSGGHYNEQFF
.	TRBV28	.	TRBJ2-3	TGTGCCAGCAGTATGTCCAGGGGTGGCACAGATACGCAGTATTTT	CASSMSRGGTDTQYF
.	TRBV7-2	TRBD1	TRBJ1-3	TGTGCCAGCAGCGCGGGACAGCCTTCTGGAAACACCATATATTTT	CASSAGQPSGNTIYF
few	TRBV11-1	.	TRBJ2-4	TGTGCCAGCAGCTCCCCGAGCCAGGGCGACATTCAGTACTTC	CASSSPSQGDIQYF
.	TRBV4-1	.	TRBJ1-1	TGCGCCAGCAACAAGGGGGGGCCCTTCATGACTGAAGCTTTCTTT	CASNKGGPFMTEAFF
.	TRBV6-2/TRBV6-3	.	TRBJ2-5	TGTGCCAGCAGAACCTCGGCGGCGGGAGAGACCCAGTACTTC	CASRTSAAGETQYF
many	TRBV12-3/TRBV12-4	.	TRBJ2-1	TGTGCCAGCAGTTTGGGCCCCAGCAACAATGAGCAGTTCTTC	CASSLGPSNNEQFF
few	TRBV15	.	TRBJ1-4	TGTGCCACCAGCAGAGAACCGAACCGGCTAACTAATGAAAAACTGTTTTTT	CATSREPNRLTNEKLFF
.	TRBV5-1	TRBD1	TRBJ2-3	TGCGCCAGCAGCTTGGGGACAGGGGTTGGAGATACGCAGTATTTT	CASSLGTGVGDTQYF
.	TRBV6-2/TRBV6-3	.	TRBJ2-2	TGTGCCAGCGAACGAGCACAGGAATACACCGGGGAGCTGTTTTTT	CASERAQEYTGELFF
few	TRBV5-5	.	TRBJ2-3	TGTGCCAGCAGCTTGGGCCGCCATCTCGCAGATACGCAGTATTTT	CASSLGRHLADTQYF
many	TRBV7-9	.	TRBJ2-1	TGTGCCAGCAGCGCACCGGGACTTCGCAATGAGCAGTTCTTC	CASSAPGLRNEQFF
.	TRBV11-2	TRBD2	TRBJ2-1	TGTGCCAGCAGCCCAAGGGGGGGGGTAGCGGGGTTAGACAATGAGCAGTTCTTC	CASSPRGGVAGLDNEQFF
.	TRBV6-5	.	TRBJ2-3	TGTGCCAGCAGTTCCGGAAGGGGCCGCGCAGATACGCAGTATTTT	CASSSGRGRADTQYF
.	TRBV12-5	TRBD2	TRBJ2-3	TGTGCCACCTCCACGTATGTGCCACTAGCGAGCACAGATACGCAGTATTTT	CATSTYVPLASTDTQYF
.	TRBV5-1	.	TRBJ2-1	TGCGCCAGCAGCCTAAGCAACGGGCGGAACAATGAGCAGTTCTTC	CASSLSNGRNNEQFF
many	TRBV12-3/TRBV12-4	.	TRBJ1-1	TGTGCCAGCAGTTTAGAGGGCCTAGGGACTGAAGCTTTCTTT	CASSLEGLGTEAFF
.	TRBV7-2	TRBD2	TRBJ2-1	TGTGCCAGCAGCTTCCGAGCGGGGGGGGGCAATGAGCAGTTCTTC	CASSFRAGGGNEQFF
.	TRBV4-1	.	TRBJ2-2	TGCGCCAGCAGCGGTAGAGGAGCAGGGCTCCGTTGGACCGGGGAGCTGTTTTTT	CASSGRGAGLRWTGELFF
few	TRBV6-1	TRBD1	TRBJ2-7	TGTGCCAGCACAAACGCAGGGGGCTGGTACGAGCAGTACTTC	CASTNAGGWYEQYF
.	TRBV4-2	TRBD2	TRBJ2-6	TGTGCCAGCAGCCAACGGGGACTAGCGGGGTCTGGGGCCAACGTCCTGACTTTC	CASSQRGLAGSGANVLTF
few	TRBV6-5	TRBD1	TRBJ1-1	TGTGCCAGCAGTTACTCGGGACAGCCTGAAGCTTTCTTT	CASSYSGQPEAFF
few	TRBV5-5	.	TRBJ1-1	TGTGCCAGCAGCCCGGCCCCCACTGAAGCTTTCTTT	CASSPAPTEAFF
.	TRBV18	.	TRBJ2-3	TGTGCCAGCTCGCGGCAAACCGCAGGGGTTAGCACAGATACGCAGTATTTT	CASSRQTAGVSTDTQYF
few	TRBV6-2/TRBV6-3	TRBD2	TRBJ2-5	TGTGCCAGCAGTCCATCTCGTAGCGGGGTCGGCGAGACCCAGTACTTC	CASSPSRSGVGETQYF
.	TRBV7-9	.	TRBJ1-4	TGTGCCAGCAGCTTAAGCAGGTCTGAAAAACTGTTTTTT	CASSLSRSEKLFF
.	TRBV5-1	TRBD1	TRBJ2-4	TGCGCCAGCAGCTTACCCGGGCAGGGGGACATTCAGTACTTC	CASSLPGQGDIQYF
.	TRBV3-1	TRBD2	TRBJ2-3	TGTGCCAGCAGCCTTCCGGGACTAGGCACAGATACGCAGTATTTT	CASSLPGLGTDTQYF
many	TRBV5-5	TRBD1	TRBJ2-7	TGTGCCAGCAGCCGACAGGGACCCTACGAGCAGTACTTC	CASSRQGPYEQYF
.	TRBV7-2	.	TRBJ1-1	TGTGCCAGCAGCGCGACAGGAGTTTTCACTGAAGCTTTCTTT	CASSATGVFTEAFF
few	TRBV5-1	.	TRBJ1-1	TGCGCCAGCAGCCCTCGGTCGACAAGACCGAACACTGAAGCTTTCTTT	CASSPRSTRPNTEAFF
.	TRBV12-3/TRBV12-4	TRBD1	TRBJ2-1	TGTGCCAGCAGTTTTGGGCAGGGGGAGAATGAGCAGTTCTTC	CASSFGQGENEQFF
few	TRBV18	.	TRBJ1-2	TGTGCCAGCTCACGGATGAGAGATGGCTACACCTTC	CASSRMRDGYTF
few	TRBV5-1	.	TRBJ2-2	TGCGCCAGCAGCTTGGCTGGGGCAGCGAACACCGGGGAGCTGTTTTTT	CASSLAGAANTGELFF